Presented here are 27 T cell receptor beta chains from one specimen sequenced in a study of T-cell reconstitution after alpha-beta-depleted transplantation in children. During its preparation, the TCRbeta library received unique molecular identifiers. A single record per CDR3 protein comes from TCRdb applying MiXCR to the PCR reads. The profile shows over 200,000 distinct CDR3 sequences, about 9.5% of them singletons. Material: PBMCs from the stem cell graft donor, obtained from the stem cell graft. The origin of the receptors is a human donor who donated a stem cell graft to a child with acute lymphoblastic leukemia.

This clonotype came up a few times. The DNA of the CDR3 is TGTGCCAGCAGCTTGTCGGCCGACGAGCAGTACTTC. It yields the protein CASSLSADEQYF. The chain carries TRBV5-5 and TRBJ2-7; D is unresolved. The CDR3 consists of 12 residues. Germline CDR1 SGHKS, CDR2 YYEKEE (reference sequence). V was cut by 1 base and J by 5 bases, with 7 bases left in between.

Here the CDR3 DNA reads TGCAGTGCTAGAGATAAGGGGGCTGTGGATTCACCCCTCCACTTT. Translation: CSARDKGAVDSPLHF. The chain employs TRBV20-1 and TRBJ1-6; 7 nucleotides line up with TRBD1. The CDR3 runs to 15 residues. In germline, CDR1 is DFQATT, CDR2 SNEGSKA (reference sequence). Germline trimming cut 0 bases from V and 8 bases from J; bases unmatched to any gene: 7.

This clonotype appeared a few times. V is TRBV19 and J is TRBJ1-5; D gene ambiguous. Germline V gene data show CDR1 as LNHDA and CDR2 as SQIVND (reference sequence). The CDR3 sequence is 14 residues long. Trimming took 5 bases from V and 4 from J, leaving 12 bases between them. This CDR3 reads CASSSKSLNQPQHF. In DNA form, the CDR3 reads TGTGCCAGTAGTTCCAAGTCCCTTAATCAGCCCCAGCATTTT.

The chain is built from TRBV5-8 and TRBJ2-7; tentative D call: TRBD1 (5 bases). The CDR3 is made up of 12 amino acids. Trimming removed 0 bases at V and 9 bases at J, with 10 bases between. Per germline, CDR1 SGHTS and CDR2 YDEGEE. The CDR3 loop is CASSLAQGGQYF. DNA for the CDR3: TGTGCCAGCAGCTTGGCGCAGGGCGGGCAGTACTTC.

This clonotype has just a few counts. This chain's CDR3 is CASGQGKWSYEQYF. CDR3 DNA sequence: TGTGCCAGCGGACAGGGAAAGTGGTCCTACGAGCAGTACTTC. The chain joins TRBV2 to TRBJ2-7, with 8 bases lining up with TRBD1. In germline, CDR1 is SNHLY, CDR2 FYNNEI. The CDR3 extends over 14 amino acids. Trimming cost V 8 bases and J 1 base; bases outside gene matches: 7.

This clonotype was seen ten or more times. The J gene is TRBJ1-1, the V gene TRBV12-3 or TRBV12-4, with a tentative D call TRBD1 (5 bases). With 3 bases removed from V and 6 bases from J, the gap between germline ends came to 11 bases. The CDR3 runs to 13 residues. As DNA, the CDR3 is TGTGCCAGCAGTTTTGTCCAGGGATCTGAAGCTTTCTTT. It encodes CASSFVQGSEAFF.

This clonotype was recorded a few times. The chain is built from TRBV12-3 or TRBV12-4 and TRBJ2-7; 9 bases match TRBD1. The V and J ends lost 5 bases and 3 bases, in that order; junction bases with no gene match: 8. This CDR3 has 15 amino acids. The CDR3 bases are TGTGCCAGCAGTCCCCGTGGGACAGGGTACTACGAGCAGTACTTC. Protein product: CASSPRGTGYYEQYF.

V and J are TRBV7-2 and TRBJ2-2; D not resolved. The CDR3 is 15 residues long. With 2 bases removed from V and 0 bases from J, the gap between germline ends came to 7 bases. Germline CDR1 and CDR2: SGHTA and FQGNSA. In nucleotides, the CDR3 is TGTGCCAGCAGCTTATTTACAGCGAACACCGGGGAGCTGTTTTTT. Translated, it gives CASSLFTANTGELFF.

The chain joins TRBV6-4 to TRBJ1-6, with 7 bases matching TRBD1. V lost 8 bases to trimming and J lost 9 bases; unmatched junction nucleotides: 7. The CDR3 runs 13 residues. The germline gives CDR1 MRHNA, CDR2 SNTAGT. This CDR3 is CASATGLGSPLHF. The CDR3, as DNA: TGTGCCAGCGCGACAGGGTTAGGTTCACCCCTCCACTTT.

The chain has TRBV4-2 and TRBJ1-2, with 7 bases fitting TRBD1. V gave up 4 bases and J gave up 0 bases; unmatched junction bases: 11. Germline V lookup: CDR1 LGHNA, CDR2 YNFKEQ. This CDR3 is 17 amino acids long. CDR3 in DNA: TGTGCCAGCAGCCGTCTATCCGACAGGGCTTCTAACTATGGCTACACCTTC. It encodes CASSRLSDRASNYGYTF.

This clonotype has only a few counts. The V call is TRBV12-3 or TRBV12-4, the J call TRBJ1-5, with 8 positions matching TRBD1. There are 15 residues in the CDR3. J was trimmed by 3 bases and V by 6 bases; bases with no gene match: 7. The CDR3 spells CASRTAGQDNQPQHF. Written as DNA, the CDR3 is TGTGCCAGCAGGACCGCGGGACAGGACAATCAGCCCCAGCATTTT.

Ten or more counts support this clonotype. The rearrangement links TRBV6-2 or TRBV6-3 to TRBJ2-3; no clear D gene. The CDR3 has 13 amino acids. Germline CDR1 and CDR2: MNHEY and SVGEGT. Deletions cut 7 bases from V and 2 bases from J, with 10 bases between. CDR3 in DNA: TGTGCCAGCAAAAAAGGCTTCACAGATACGCAGTATTTT. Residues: CASKKGFTDTQYF.

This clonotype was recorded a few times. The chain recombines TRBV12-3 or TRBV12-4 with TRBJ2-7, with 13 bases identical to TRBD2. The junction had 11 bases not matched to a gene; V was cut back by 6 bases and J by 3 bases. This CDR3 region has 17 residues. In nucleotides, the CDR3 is TGTGCCAGCAGCCCTCAGACGGGACTAGCGGGGCTCTACGAGCAGTACTTC. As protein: CASSPQTGLAGLYEQYF.

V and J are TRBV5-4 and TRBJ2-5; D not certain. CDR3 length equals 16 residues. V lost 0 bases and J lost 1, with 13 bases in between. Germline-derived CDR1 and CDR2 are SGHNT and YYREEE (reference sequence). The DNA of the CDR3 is TGTGCCAGCAGCTTGGCTCCTGGTGGGGTCCAAGAGACCCAGTACTTC. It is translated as CASSLAPGGVQETQYF.

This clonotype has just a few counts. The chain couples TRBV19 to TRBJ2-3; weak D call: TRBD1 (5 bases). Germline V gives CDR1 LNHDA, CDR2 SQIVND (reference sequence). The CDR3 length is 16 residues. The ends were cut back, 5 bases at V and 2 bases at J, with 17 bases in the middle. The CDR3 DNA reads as TGTGCCAGTAGTGAGTGGGGCCAGCATAACACAGATACGCAGTATTTT. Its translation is CASSEWGQHNTDTQYF.

In DNA form, the CDR3 reads TGTGCCAGCAGTTACGGGGGTACCCCTCCCTACGAGCAGTACTTC. This encodes CASSYGGTPPYEQYF. The V call is TRBV6-5, the J call TRBJ2-7; D may be TRBD1 or TRBD2 (5 bases each). The CDR3 covers 15 residues. Germline V gene sequence: CDR1 MNHEY, CDR2 SVGAGI. V was pared by 2 bases and J by 2 bases, with 13 bases between.

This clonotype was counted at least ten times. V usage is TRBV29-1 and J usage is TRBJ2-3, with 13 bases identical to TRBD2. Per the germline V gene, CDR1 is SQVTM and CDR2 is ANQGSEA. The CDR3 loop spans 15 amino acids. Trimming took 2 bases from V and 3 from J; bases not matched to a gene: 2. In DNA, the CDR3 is TGCAGCGTTGAACCGACTAGCGGGGGGACAGATACGCAGTATTTT. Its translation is CSVEPTSGGTDTQYF.

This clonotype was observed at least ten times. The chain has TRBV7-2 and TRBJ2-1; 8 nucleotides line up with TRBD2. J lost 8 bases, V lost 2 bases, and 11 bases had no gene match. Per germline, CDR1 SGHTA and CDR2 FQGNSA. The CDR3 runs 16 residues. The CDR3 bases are TGTGCCAGCAGCTTAAGTAGCGGGGCGGGGTTGGATGAGCAGTTCTTC. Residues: CASSLSSGAGLDEQFF. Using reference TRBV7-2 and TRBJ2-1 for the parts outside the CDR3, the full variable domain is GAGVSQSPSNKVTEKGKDVELRCDPISGHTALYWYRQSLGQGLEFLIYFQGNSAPDKSGLPSDRFSAERTGGSVSTLTIQRTQQEDSAVYLCASSLSSGAGLDEQFFGPGTRLTVL.

DNA of the CDR3: TGTGCCAGCAGCTTTTCCTCGGGGCTTAGTGAGCAGTTCTTC. Translation: CASSFSSGLSEQFF. The rearrangement joins TRBV5-5 to TRBJ2-1; D may be TRBD1 or TRBD2 (5 bases each). Trimming removed 2 bases at V and 9 bases at J, with 15 bases between. This CDR3 has 14 amino acids. Germline V gene data show CDR1 as SGHKS and CDR2 as YYEKEE (reference sequence).

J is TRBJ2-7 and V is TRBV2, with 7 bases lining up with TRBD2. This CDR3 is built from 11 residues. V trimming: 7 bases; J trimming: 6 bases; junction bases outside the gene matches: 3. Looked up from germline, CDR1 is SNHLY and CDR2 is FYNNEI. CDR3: CASMAGAEQYF. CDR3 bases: TGTGCCAGCATGGCGGGAGCCGAGCAGTACTTC.

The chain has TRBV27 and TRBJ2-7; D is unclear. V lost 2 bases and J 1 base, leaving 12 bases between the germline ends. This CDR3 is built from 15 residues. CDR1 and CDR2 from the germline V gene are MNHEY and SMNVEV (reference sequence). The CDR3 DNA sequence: TGTGCCAGCAGTTTAGGGTTATGGCCATCCTACGAGCAGTACTTC. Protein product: CASSLGLWPSYEQYF.

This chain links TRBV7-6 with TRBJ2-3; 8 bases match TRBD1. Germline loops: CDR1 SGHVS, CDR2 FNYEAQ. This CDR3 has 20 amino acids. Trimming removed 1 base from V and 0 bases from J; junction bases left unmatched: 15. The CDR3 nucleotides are TGTGCCAGCAGCTTAGATCGGGACAGGCTTGTAGCCACTAGCACAGATACGCAGTATTTT. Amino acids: CASSLDRDRLVATSTDTQYF.

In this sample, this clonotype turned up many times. CDR3 protein: CASSYSQTGYYGYTF. DNA for the CDR3: TGTGCCAGCAGTTACTCCCAAACAGGGTACTATGGCTACACCTTC. J is TRBJ1-2 and V is TRBV6-5, with a possible D match to TRBD1 (6 bases). The V end lost 0 bases, the J end lost 3 bases, and 11 bases lay between the germline ends. The CDR3 length is 15 residues. CDR1 and CDR2 (germline): MNHEY, SVGAGI.

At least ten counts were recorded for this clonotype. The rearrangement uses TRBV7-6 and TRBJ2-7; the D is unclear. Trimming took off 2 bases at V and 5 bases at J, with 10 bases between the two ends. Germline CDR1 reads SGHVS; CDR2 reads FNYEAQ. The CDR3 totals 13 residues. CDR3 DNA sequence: TGTGCCAGCAGCTTACCCGCAGGAGACGAGCAGTACTTC. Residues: CASSLPAGDEQYF.

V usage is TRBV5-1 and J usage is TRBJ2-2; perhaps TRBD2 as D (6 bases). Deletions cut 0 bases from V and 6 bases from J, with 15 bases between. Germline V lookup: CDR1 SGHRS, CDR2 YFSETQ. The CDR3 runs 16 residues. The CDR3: CASSLVGTPKAGELFF. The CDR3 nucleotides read TGCGCCAGCAGCTTGGTCGGGACTCCTAAGGCCGGGGAGCTGTTTTTT.

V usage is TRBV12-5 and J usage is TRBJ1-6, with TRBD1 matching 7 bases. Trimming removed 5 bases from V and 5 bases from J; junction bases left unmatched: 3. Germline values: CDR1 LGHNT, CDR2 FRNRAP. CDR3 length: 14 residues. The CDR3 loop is CASGRDSHNSPLHF. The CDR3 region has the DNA TGTGCTAGTGGTCGGGACAGCCATAATTCACCCCTCCACTTT.

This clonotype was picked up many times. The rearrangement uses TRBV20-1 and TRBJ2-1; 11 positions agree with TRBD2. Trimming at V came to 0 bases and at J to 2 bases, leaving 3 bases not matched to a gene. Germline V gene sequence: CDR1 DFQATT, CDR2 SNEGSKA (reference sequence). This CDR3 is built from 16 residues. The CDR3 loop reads CSARDLAGGTYNEQFF. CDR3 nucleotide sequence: TGCAGTGCTAGAGACCTAGCGGGGGGTACCTACAATGAGCAGTTCTTC.